This T cell receptor (beta chain) was identified in a study of blood T cell repertoires in COVID-19. Study summary: Sample material is recorded as cDNA or gDNA derived from T cells, B-cell-depleted T cells, or PBMCs.

There are 15 residues in the CDR3. Germline CDR1 SNHLY, CDR2 FYNNEI. V lost 4 bases and J lost 0; bases outside the gene matches: 3. Here immunoSEQ multiplex PCR was the method, and the copy in TCRdb shows in-frame clones only, minus some. Of a few hundred thousand clones listed, 83% are singletons. Input material: peripheral blood. This clonotype originated in a woman between 45 and 65 years old with acute or convalescent COVID-19. The V call is TRBV2, the J call TRBJ2-3; 8 nucleotides match TRBD1. Here the CDR3 reads CASSGRQGSTDTQYF. DNA for the CDR3: TGTGCCAGCAGTGGTAGACAGGGGAGCACAGATACGCAGTATTTT. Variable domain in full (rest from reference TRBV2 and TRBJ2-3): EPEVTQTPSHQVTQMGQEVILRCVPISNHLYFYWYRQILGQKVEFLVSFYNNEISEKSEIFDDQFSVERPDGSNFTLKIRSTKLEDSAMYFCASSGRQGSTDTQYFGPGTRLTVL.